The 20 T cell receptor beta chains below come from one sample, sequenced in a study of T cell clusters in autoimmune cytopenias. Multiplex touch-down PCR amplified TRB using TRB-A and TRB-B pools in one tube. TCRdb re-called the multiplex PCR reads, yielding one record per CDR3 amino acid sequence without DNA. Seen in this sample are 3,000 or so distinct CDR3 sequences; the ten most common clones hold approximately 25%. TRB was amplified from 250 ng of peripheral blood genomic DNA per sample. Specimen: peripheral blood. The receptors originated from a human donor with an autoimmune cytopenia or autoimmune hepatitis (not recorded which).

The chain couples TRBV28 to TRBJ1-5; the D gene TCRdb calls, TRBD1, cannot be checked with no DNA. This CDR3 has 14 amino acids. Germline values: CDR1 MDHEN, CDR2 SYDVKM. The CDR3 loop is CASSFRTGNQPQHF.

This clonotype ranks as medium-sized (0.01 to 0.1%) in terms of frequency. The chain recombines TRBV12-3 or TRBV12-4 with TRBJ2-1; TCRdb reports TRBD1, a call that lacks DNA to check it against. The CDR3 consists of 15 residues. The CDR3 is CASSLGISGTGVGFF.

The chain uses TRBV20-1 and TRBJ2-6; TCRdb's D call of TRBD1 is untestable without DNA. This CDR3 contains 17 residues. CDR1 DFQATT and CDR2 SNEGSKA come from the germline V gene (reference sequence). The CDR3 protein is CSALDRGIGSGANVLTF.

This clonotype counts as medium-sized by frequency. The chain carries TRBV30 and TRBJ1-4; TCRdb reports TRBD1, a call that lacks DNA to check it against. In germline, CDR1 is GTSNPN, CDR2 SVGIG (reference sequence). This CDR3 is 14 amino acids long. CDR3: CAWSVRGRTGKLFF.

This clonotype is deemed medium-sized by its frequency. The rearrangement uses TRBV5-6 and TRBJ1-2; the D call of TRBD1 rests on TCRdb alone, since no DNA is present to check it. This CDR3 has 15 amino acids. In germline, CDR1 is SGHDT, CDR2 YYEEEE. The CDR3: CASSPAGLANYGYTF.

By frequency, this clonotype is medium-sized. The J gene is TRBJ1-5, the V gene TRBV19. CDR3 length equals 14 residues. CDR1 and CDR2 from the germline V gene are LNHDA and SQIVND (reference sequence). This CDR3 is CASTKDGRNQPQHF.

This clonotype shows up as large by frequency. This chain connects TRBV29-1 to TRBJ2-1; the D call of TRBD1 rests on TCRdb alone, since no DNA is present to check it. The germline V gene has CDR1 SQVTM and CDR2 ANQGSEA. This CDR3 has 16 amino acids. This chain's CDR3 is CSVHLGVRQGQGEQFF.

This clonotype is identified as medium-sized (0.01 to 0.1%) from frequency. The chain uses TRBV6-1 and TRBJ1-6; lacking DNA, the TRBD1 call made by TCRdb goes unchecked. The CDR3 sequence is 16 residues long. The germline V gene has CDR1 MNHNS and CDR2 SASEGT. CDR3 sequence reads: CASIVTGDSDNSPLHF.

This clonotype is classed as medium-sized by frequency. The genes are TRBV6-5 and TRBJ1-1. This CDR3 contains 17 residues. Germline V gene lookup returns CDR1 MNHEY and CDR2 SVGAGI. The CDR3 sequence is CASSTAYGGRVNTEAFF.

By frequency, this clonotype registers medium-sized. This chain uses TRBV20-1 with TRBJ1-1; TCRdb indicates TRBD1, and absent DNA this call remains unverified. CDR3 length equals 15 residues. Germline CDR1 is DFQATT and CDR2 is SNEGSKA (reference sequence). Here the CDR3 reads CSARDLLGGPTEAFF.

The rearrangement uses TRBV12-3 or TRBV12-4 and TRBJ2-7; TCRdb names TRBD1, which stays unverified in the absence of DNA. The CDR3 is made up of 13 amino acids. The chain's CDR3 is CASSSHRAHEQYF.

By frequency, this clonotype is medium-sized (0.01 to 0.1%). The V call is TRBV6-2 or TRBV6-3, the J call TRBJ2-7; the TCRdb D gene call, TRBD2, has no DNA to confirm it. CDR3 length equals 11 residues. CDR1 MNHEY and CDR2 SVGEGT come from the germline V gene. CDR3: CASRRVYEQYF.

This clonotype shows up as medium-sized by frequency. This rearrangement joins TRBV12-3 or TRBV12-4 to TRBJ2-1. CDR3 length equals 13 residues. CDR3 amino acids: CASSFAPYNEQFF.

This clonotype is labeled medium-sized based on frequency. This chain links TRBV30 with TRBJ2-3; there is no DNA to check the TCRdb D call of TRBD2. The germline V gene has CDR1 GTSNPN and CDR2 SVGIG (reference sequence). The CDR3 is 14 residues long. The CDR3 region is CAWSGPADTDTQYF.

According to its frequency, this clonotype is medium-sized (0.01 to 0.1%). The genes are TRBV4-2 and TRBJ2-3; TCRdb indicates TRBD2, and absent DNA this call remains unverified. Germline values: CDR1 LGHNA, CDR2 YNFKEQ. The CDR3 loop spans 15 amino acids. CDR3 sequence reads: CASSQARGSTDTQYF.

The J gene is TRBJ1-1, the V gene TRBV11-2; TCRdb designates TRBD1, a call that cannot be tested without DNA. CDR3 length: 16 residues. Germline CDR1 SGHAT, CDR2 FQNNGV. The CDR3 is CASSPRRETVITEAFF. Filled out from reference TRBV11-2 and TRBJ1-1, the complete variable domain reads EAGVAQSPRYKIIEKRQSVAFWCNPISGHATLYWYQQILGQGPKLLIQFQNNGVVDDSQLPKDRFSAERLKGVDSTLKIQPAKLEDSAVYLCASSPRRETVITEAFFGQGTRLTVV.

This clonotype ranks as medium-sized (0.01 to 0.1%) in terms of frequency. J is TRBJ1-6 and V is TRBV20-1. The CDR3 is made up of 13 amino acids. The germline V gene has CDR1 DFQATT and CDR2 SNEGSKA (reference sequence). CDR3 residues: CSASNSLTSPLHF.

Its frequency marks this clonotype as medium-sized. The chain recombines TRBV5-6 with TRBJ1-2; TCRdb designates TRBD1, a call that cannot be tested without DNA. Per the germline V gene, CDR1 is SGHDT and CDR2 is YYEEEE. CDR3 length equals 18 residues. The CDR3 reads CASSLWDPDRDILYGYTF.

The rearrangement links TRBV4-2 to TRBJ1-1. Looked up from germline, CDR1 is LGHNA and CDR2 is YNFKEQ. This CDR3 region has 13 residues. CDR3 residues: CASSQDPKSSAFF.

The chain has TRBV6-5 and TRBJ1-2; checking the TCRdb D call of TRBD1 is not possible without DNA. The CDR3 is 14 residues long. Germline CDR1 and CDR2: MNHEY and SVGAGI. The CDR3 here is CASSPGQTNYGYTF.